The clone carrying this TCR beta chain has a count of ten or more. For TCRbeta, the library was prepared with unique molecular identifiers. From the PCR reads, TCRdb called clonotypes with MiXCR, one entry per CDR3 protein. The data hold some 640,000 distinct CDR3 sequences, with 16% observed a single time. This record belongs to a study of T-cell reconstitution after alpha-beta-depleted transplantation in children. V gave up 8 bases and J gave up 5 bases; unmatched junction bases: 8. There are 14 residues in the CDR3. Germline-derived CDR1 and CDR2 are MNHEY and SMNVEV (reference sequence). Source: PBMCs from the stem cell graft donor, taken from the stem cell graft. This clonotype was obtained from a human donor who donated a stem cell graft to a child with acute myeloid leukemia. The chain combines TRBV27 with TRBJ2-5; 10 nucleotides line up with TRBD1. CDR3 protein: CASGASGQGETQYF. The DNA for the CDR3 is TGTGCCAGCGGGGCCTCGGGACAGGGGGAGACCCAGTACTTC.